The rows below give T cell receptor beta chains drawn from one sample of a study of T-cell reconstitution after alpha-beta-depleted transplantation in children. TCRdb ran MiXCR on the PCR reads and lists one entry per CDR3 protein. The sample gives under 450,000 distinct CDR3 sequences, 13% of which show up once; over 3.5% is in the top ten. The material sequenced was PBMCs, taken from the stem cell graft. The receptors derive from a human donor who donated a stem cell graft to a child with Fanconi anemia. Each CDR3 is given with its conserved first and last residue. Some rows have no size entry. The others give once, few or many, or a class for an expanded clone.

v_call	clone_size	j_call	cdr3_aa
TRBV9	many	TRBJ2-1	CASSVGVGKGSYNEQFF
TRBV7-9	once	TRBJ1-6	CASSFNIGRNSPLHF
TRBV6-2/TRBV6-3	-	TRBJ2-1	CASSPTSGWASNEQFF
TRBV6-2/TRBV6-3	few	TRBJ1-2	CASSSTVLSGYTF
TRBV6-5	many	TRBJ2-5	CASSYSGGAETQYF
TRBV13	many	TRBJ1-3	CASSPRSSGNTIYF
TRBV20-1	many	TRBJ1-1	CSARSRGMNTEAFF
TRBV5-1	many	TRBJ2-3	CASSPSTSTDTQYF
TRBV7-6	-	TRBJ2-5	CASSRSRGRETQYF
TRBV21-1	-	TRBJ1-2	CASSTHRDLWDYGYTF
TRBV5-1	few	TRBJ1-2	CASSSAGQGINYGYTF
TRBV11-2	-	TRBJ1-6	CASTHGVYNSPLHF
TRBV5-1	many	TRBJ1-1	CASSYAGDTEAFF
TRBV5-4	-	TRBJ2-7	CASSLEQGFDEQYF
TRBV4-2	-	TRBJ2-2	CASSQEGTANTGELFF
TRBV7-9	many	TRBJ2-7	CASSDQGASYEQYF
TRBV20-1	many	TRBJ1-5	CSAISPDRGFQPQHF
TRBV19	few	TRBJ2-2	CATSLGGLNTGELFF
TRBV5-1	-	TRBJ1-2	CASSLGDGNYGYTF
TRBV6-5	-	TRBJ2-5	CASSYSGSGEGETQYF
TRBV12-3/TRBV12-4	few	TRBJ1-4	CASRPALIRGQLFF
TRBV6-1	many	TRBJ1-2	CASSEEGTAYGYTF
TRBV6-1	-	TRBJ1-5	CASRGGGQPQHF
TRBV12-3/TRBV12-4	-	TRBJ2-7	CASSFLGIRSEQYF
TRBV6-1	-	TRBJ2-7	CASSRARGYEQYF
TRBV6-5	few	TRBJ2-2	CASSYSRRNGELFF